The T cell receptor beta chain described here comes from a study of blood T cell repertoires in COVID-19. Study-wide background: Specimens from acute and convalescent COVID-19 originated in the United States, Italy and Spain. The analysed material was cDNA or gDNA that came from T cells, B-cell-depleted T cells, or PBMCs.

Trimming cost V 5 bases and J 9 bases; bases outside gene matches: 8. The CDR3 consists of 14 residues. Germline V lookup: CDR1 KGHDR, CDR2 SFDVKD. Methods used by the authors: Researchers report that nucleated cell counts were estimated from reference gene primer amplification. Profiling relied on immunoSEQ multiplex PCR, and the TCRdb table lists in-frame clones only, not all of them. That table gives V, J and clone size, and the DNA gave D and trimming. The repertoire includes about 190,000 clones, 85% to 90% of them detected once, and 6% sits in the top ten. Sequenced material: peripheral blood. The chain links TRBV24-1 to TRBJ2-1, with TRBD2 matching 8 bases. The clonotype comes from a man aged 35-49 years with active or convalescent COVID-19. CDR3 nucleotides: TGTGCCACCAGTGTAAGCGGGAGTACGGGTGAGCAGTTCTTC. This encodes CATSVSGSTGEQFF.